This T cell receptor beta chain was recovered during a study of STAT5B mutations in CD4+ large granular lymphocyte leukemia. This clone was recorded once. Antigen specificity is unknown. The CDR3 spans 16 residues. Germline V CDR1 and CDR2: SGHRS, YFSETQ. Trimming took 1 base from V and 0 from J; bases not matched to a gene: 4. Study conclusions and caveats: Higher CD4+ than CD8+ T-LGLL clonality might reflect small sample size. Main leukemic clonotypes were patient-specific, but about 25% appeared at low frequency elsewhere.

Using immunoSEQ multiplex PCR, the repertoire was profiled, and TCRdb retains in-frame clones only, with some absent. There are about 48,000 clones in the sample; roughly 72% occur only once, and 1.5% lies in the top ten. The chain is built from TRBV5-1 and TRBJ2-1, with TRBD1 matching 7 bases. The sequenced sample was CD4+ T cells from blood buffy coats. The sequence was obtained from a human donor in good health. The CDR3 nucleotides read TGCGCCAGCAGCTTGTCCGGGACAGCCTCCTACAATGAGCAGTTCTTC. The encoded protein is CASSLSGTASYNEQFF.